This T cell receptor (beta chain) derives from a study of a mutant IDH1 vaccine in newly diagnosed glioma. Study at large: Standard pretreatment was either radiotherapy, temozolomide, or, for most, radiochemotherapy with temozolomide.

About this clone: Its antigen is unidentified.

Generated by immunoSEQ multiplex PCR, the TCRdb table keeps only in-frame clones and is missing some. Among around 37,000 clones, 75% to 85% were seen once, and the ten largest hold 7.5% to 10%. Study-level findings and limits: Pseudoprogression looked unconnected to shifts in top peripheral T cell clonotypes.

Regarding time point: baseline, week 1 (first vaccination visit). Treatment denoted: pre-vaccination baseline after standard-of-care therapy. The germline V and J ends were trimmed by 5 bases and 6 bases, with 13 bases remaining between them. The CDR3 has 13 amino acids. Per the germline V gene, CDR1 is SGHDN and CDR2 is FVKESK. The clonotype was recovered from a middle-aged man with glioma. Some clones in this sample may be carry-over from other donors' samples. This chain uses TRBV14 with TRBJ1-1; a weak D match, TRBD1 (6 bases). Sequencing was performed on PBMCs, taken from a glioma patient treated with radiotherapy, temozolomide or both. As DNA, the CDR3 is TGTGCCAGCAGCACGACAGGATGGGCTGAAGCTTTCTTT. This translates into CASSTTGWAEAFF.